This T cell receptor (beta chain) stems from a study of T-cell memory formation after mild COVID-19. On the study more broadly: Largely, TCR clusters stayed within a single donor.

With V trimmed by 6 bases and J by 0 bases, 13 bases remained unmatched. The CDR3 extends over 19 amino acids. In germline, CDR1 is SNHLY, CDR2 FYNNEI. Points from the study as a whole: CD4/CD8 balance held among clones contracting day 15 to 85, and later expanders leaned CD4+. For second-wave clones that peaked at day 37, SARS-CoV-2 specificity went unverified.

This clonotype came up a few times. Its specificity is unknown. MiXCR, run by TCRdb on the 5' RACE reads, gives a single entry per CDR3 protein. This table holds 200,000 to 300,000 distinct CDR3 sequences, around 17% found once. The chain carries TRBV2 and TRBJ2-6; TRBD1 matches at 8 bases. This sequence was found in a man between 18 and 29 years old who had mild COVID-19 (a few samples of this study predate the infection). Cell type and time point are not known. The specimen sequenced was PBMCs or a T cell subset sorted from them (not recorded which). CDR3 in amino acids: CASRVDRGGSFSGANVLTF. The CDR3 region has the DNA TGTGCCAGCAGAGTCGACAGGGGAGGATCCTTCTCTGGGGCCAACGTCCTGACTTTC.